These T cell receptor beta chains were read from a single sample in a study of control samples from healthy donors and cancer patients. Some clones are missing from TCRdb's copy, which holds only in-frame ones; the method was immunoSEQ multiplex PCR. This sample has roughly 370,000 clones; 75% to 95% occur once, and the top ten carry around 6.8%. Material: PBMCs. The receptors here all came from a man aged 35-49 years with head and neck cancer. The CDR3 runs from the conserved cysteine through the conserved F or W. The D gene is left open where the match is weak. Rows give clone size only sometimes, using once, few, many, or a class for an expanded clone.

v_call,clone_size,d_call,j_call,cdr3_nt,cdr3_aa
TRBV7-2,-,-,TRBJ2-1,TGTGCCAGCAGACTTGGGGGTGAGCAGTTCTTC,CASRLGGEQFF
TRBV24-1,once,TRBD1,TRBJ1-1,TGTGCCACCAGAGGGACAGGGGGCCTTGAAGCTTTCTTT,CATRGTGGLEAFF
TRBV5-1,-,-,TRBJ2-1,TGCGCCAGCAGCTTGTCGGGCAATGAGCAGTTCTTC,CASSLSGNEQFF
TRBV10-1,-,TRBD1,TRBJ1-1,TGCGCCAGCAGTGAGTCCTACAGGGGCGGGGAAGCTTTCTTT,CASSESYRGGEAFF
TRBV5-1,-,TRBD2,TRBJ2-1,TGCGCCAGCAGCTTGGGGCTAGCGGGGTTTGATGAGCAGTTCTTC,CASSLGLAGFDEQFF
TRBV27,few,-,TRBJ2-3,TGTGCCAGCAGCGACACGACAATCACAGATACGCAGTATTTT,CASSDTTITDTQYF
TRBV7-2,-,-,TRBJ2-1,TGTGCCAGCAGCTTAGTGAGCGCTAACAATGAGCAGTTCTTC,CASSLVSANNEQFF
TRBV7-2,-,-,TRBJ1-6,TGTGCCAGCAGCTTAGAATGGGGATCGGGCTCACCCCTCCACTTT,CASSLEWGSGSPLHF
TRBV4-3,-,TRBD1,TRBJ2-1,TGCGCCAGCAGCCTATGGACAGGGGATAACAATGAGCAGTTCTTC,CASSLWTGDNNEQFF
TRBV29-1,-,-,TRBJ1-5,TGCAGCGTTAAGCATAGCAATCAGCCCCAGCATTTT,CSVKHSNQPQHF
TRBV6-2/TRBV6-3,-,-,TRBJ1-5,TGTGCCAGCAGTCCGCAGCCTTTCGGCAATCAGCCCCAGCATTTT,CASSPQPFGNQPQHF
TRBV27,-,TRBD2,TRBJ2-3,TGTGCCAGCAGTTCGGGACTAGCGGGAGTAGATACGCAGTATTTT,CASSSGLAGVDTQYF
TRBV6-5,-,TRBD1,TRBJ1-2,TGTGCCAACGGAGGGGACAGGAACTATGGCTACACCTTC,CANGGDRNYGYTF
TRBV29-1,-,-,TRBJ2-3,TGCAGCGCCAAACAGGGTTCAGATACGCAGTATTTT,CSAKQGSDTQYF
TRBV2,-,TRBD2,TRBJ2-5,TGTGCCAGCAGTGATAAGCGCGGGGGGCCTCAAGAGACCCAGTACTTC,CASSDKRGGPQETQYF
TRBV4-1,-,TRBD2,TRBJ2-1,TGCGCCAGCAGCCAAGAGTTTACGGGGGGCTCCTACAATGAGCAGTTCTTC,CASSQEFTGGSYNEQFF
TRBV30,-,TRBD1,TRBJ1-4,TGTGCCTGGGGGGCAGGGACAGCACAGAAGGAAAAACTGTTTTTT,CAWGAGTAQKEKLFF
TRBV7-8,-,-,TRBJ1-4,TGTGCCAGCAGCTCGCGTGTCAGGGGAAATGAAAAACTGTTTTTT,CASSSRVRGNEKLFF
TRBV11-2,-,-,TRBJ1-4,TGTGCCAGCAGCTCTACAGGGATCTTTAATGAAAAACTGTTTTTT,CASSSTGIFNEKLFF
TRBV6-1,-,-,TRBJ2-7,TGTGCCAGCAGTGAAGTACCCGAGCAGTACTTC,CASSEVPEQYF
TRBV11-1,-,-,TRBJ2-7,TGTGCCAGCAGCTTCGGACAGATCTACGAGCAGTACTTC,CASSFGQIYEQYF
TRBV24-1,once,-,TRBJ2-7,TGTGCCACCAGTGACCAACACAATTCCTACGAGCAGTACTTC,CATSDQHNSYEQYF
TRBV11-3,-,TRBD2,TRBJ2-7,TGTGCCAGCAGCCTTTCCCCTAGCGGCTCCTACGAGCAGTACTTC,CASSLSPSGSYEQYF
TRBV5-1,-,TRBD1,TRBJ2-7,TGCGCCAGCAGCTTGGGTCAGGGGGCTGGGTACGAGCAGTACTTC,CASSLGQGAGYEQYF
TRBV7-2,-,-,TRBJ2-7,TGTGCCAGCAGGCTCTCCCCGGGGGCCTACGAGCAGTACTTC,CASRLSPGAYEQYF
TRBV12-3/TRBV12-4,-,-,TRBJ2-7,TGTGCCAGCAGTTTAGCGCTAGGAGAGCAGTACTTC,CASSLALGEQYF
TRBV10-1,-,TRBD2,TRBJ2-7,TGCGCCAGCAGTGAGCCTGGGACTATTCAGTGCTTC,CASSEPGTIQCF
TRBV11-2,-,TRBD1,TRBJ1-1,TGTGCCAGCAGCAAGGGACAGCCTAACACTGAAGCTTTCTTT,CASSKGQPNTEAFF
TRBV21-1,-,-,TRBJ2-7,TGTGCCAGCAGCACCTCCCCGACACAGTCCTACGAGCAGTACTTC,CASSTSPTQSYEQYF
TRBV7-2,-,-,TRBJ1-1,TGTGCCAGCAGCTTAGACGGGGTGAACACTGAAGCTTTCTTT,CASSLDGVNTEAFF
TRBV7-9,-,-,TRBJ2-7,TGTGCCGGTACGGAGAATCAATCCGAGCAGTACTTC,CAGTENQSEQYF
TRBV19,-,-,TRBJ2-5,TGTGCCAGTAGTAGGGACCTCGCGGGTGAAGAGACCCAGTACTTC,CASSRDLAGEETQYF
TRBV6-6,-,-,TRBJ1-1,TGTGCCAGCAGAAGAGGGGGAGCAAACACTGAAGCTTTCTTT,CASRRGGANTEAFF
TRBV6-5,-,TRBD1,TRBJ1-6,TGTGCCAGCAGGGGACAGGGGGGGGTGAATTCACCCCTCCACTTT,CASRGQGGVNSPLHF
TRBV18,-,-,TRBJ2-3,TGTGCCAGCTCGCCGGGTCCTGGGGATACGCAGTATTTT,CASSPGPGDTQYF
TRBV30,-,-,TRBJ1-6,TGTGCCTCCGAAGGGGGAAGGGGATCACCCCTCCACTTT,CASEGGRGSPLHF
TRBV6-5,-,-,TRBJ2-3,TGTGCCAGCGGGACACCTCGGGAAACAGATACGCAGTATTTT,CASGTPRETDTQYF
TRBV2,-,-,TRBJ2-6,TGTGCCAGCAGTGTGGCGTCTGGGGCCAACGTCCTGACTTTC,CASSVASGANVLTF
TRBV30,-,-,TRBJ1-1,TGTGCCTGGACGATGACTCGAGGCACTGAAGCTTTCTTT,CAWTMTRGTEAFF
TRBV4-1,-,TRBD1,TRBJ1-1,TGCGCCAGCGGACCCCTAGACAGGGGGGCCACTGAAGCTTTCTTT,CASGPLDRGATEAFF
TRBV4-1,once,TRBD2,TRBJ2-3,TGCGCCAGCAGCCAGGGACTAGCGGGAAGTGGCACAGATACGCAGTATTTT,CASSQGLAGSGTDTQYF
TRBV11-1,-,TRBD1,TRBJ2-1,TGTGCCAGCAGCGGCGGACAGGGTGTCTCCTACAATGAGCAGTTCTTC,CASSGGQGVSYNEQFF
TRBV11-2,-,-,TRBJ1-1,TGTGCCAGCAGCCCAAACGCCCGGGGCTGGGACACTGAAGCTTTCTTT,CASSPNARGWDTEAFF
TRBV5-1,-,-,TRBJ2-1,TGCGCCAGCAGCCCTGGGACCGAGAGGAGCTCCTACAATGAGCAGTTCTTC,CASSPGTERSSYNEQFF
TRBV3-1/TRBV3-2,-,-,TRBJ2-2,TGTGCCAGCAGCCAACACAGTCACACCGGGGAGCTGTTTTTT,CASSQHSHTGELFF
TRBV19,-,TRBD1,TRBJ2-1,TGTGCCAGTAGTGAGGGAGGGACAGGGACGGGAAATGAGCAGTTCTTC,CASSEGGTGTGNEQFF
TRBV7-3,-,TRBD2,TRBJ2-3,TGTGCCAGCAGCTTAACCGGGACTAGCGGGGATACGCAGTATTTT,CASSLTGTSGDTQYF
TRBV18,-,-,TRBJ2-7,TGTGCCAGCTCACCACCTTTCGGGCAAACCTACGAGCAGTACTTC,CASSPPFGQTYEQYF
TRBV3-1/TRBV3-2,-,TRBD1,TRBJ2-2,TGTGCCAGCAGCGCGACAGGGGGCGGCACCGGGGAGCTGTTTTTT,CASSATGGGTGELFF
TRBV5-1,-,TRBD2,TRBJ2-3,TGCGCCAGCAGCTCATCTAGCGGGGGGCCAGATACGCAGTATTTT,CASSSSSGGPDTQYF
TRBV11-2,once,-,TRBJ1-6,TGTGCCAGCAGCTTAGTTAGGGGAAAGCGCTCCTATAATTCACCCCTCCACTTT,CASSLVRGKRSYNSPLHF
TRBV9,-,-,TRBJ2-7,TGTGCCAGCGGGAACTTAGGGAGAGGGGAGCAGTACTTC,CASGNLGRGEQYF
TRBV6-5,once,-,TRBJ2-5,TGTGCCAGCAACAACCGAGGCAGGGAGACCCAGTACTTC,CASNNRGRETQYF
TRBV5-6,once,-,TRBJ1-2,TGTGCCAGCAGCTTGGTCGCGGTCCCCCGCTATGGCTACACCTTC,CASSLVAVPRYGYTF
TRBV6-2/TRBV6-3,-,-,TRBJ1-1,TGTGCCAGCAGTCCCACCGGGGGGGCTACCACTGAAGCTTTCTTT,CASSPTGGATTEAFF
TRBV5-4,-,-,TRBJ2-5,TGTGCCAGCAGCTTGGGACGGGGAGCCCGAGAGACCCAGTACTTC,CASSLGRGARETQYF